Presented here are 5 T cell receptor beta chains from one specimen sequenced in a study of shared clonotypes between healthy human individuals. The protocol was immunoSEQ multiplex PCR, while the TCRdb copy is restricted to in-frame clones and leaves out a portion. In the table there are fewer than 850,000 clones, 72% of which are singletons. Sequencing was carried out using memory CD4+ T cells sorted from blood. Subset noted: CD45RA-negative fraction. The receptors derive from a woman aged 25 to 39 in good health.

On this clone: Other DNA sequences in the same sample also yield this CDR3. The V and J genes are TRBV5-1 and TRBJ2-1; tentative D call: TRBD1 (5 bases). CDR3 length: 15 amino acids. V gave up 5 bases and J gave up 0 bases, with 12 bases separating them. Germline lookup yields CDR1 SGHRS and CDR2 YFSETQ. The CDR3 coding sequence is TGCGCCAGCAGTCATGACAGTAGCTCCTACAATGAGCAGTTCTTC. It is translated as CASSHDSSSYNEQFF.

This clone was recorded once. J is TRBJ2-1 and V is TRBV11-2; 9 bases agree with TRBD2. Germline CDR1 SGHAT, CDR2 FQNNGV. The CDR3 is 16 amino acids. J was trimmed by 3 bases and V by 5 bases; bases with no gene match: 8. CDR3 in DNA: TGTGCCAGCAGCCTTAGCGGGAGTATCGGCTACAATGAGCAGTTCTTC. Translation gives CASSLSGSIGYNEQFF.

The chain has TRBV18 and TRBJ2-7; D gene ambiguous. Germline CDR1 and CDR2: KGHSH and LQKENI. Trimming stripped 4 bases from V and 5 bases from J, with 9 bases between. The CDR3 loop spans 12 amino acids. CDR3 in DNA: TGTGCCAGCTCACGGCTTCAGGACGAGCAGTACTTC. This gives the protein CASSRLQDEQYF.

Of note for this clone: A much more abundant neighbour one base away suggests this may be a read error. CDR3 in amino acids: CASTKGREGRSSYNEQFF. DNA for the CDR3: TGTGCCAGCACCAAGGGGCGGGAGGGCCGCTCCTCCTACAATGAGCAGTTCTTC. This chain connects TRBV25-1 to TRBJ2-1; the match to TRBD2 covers 9 bases. Germline V gene lookup returns CDR1 MGHDK and CDR2 SYGVNS. CDR3 size: 18 residues. V lost 7 bases and J lost 0; bases outside the gene matches: 13.

CDR3 bases: TGCGCCAGCAGCGCACGGACTAGCGGGAGAGGGAATGAGCAGTTCTTC. It is translated as CASSARTSGRGNEQFF. The chain uses TRBV5-1 and TRBJ2-1; 13 nucleotides match TRBD2. This CDR3 has 16 amino acids. Trimming took 4 bases from V and 7 from J; bases not matched to a gene: 8. Per germline, CDR1 SGHRS and CDR2 YFSETQ.